The 15 T cell receptor beta chains below all came from one sample that was sequenced in a study of shared clonotypes between healthy human individuals. Profiling relied on immunoSEQ multiplex PCR, and the TCRdb table lists in-frame clones only, not all of them. The repertoire includes about 2.1 million clones, roughly 95% of them detected once, and 1.5% to 2% sits in the top ten. Naivety among CD8 cells was defined by CD45RO negativity and positive CCR7 selection, thereby excluding terminally differentiated effector memory CD45RA+ cells. The specimen sequenced was naive CD8+ T cells from PBMCs. These receptors were taken from a man between 18 and 29 years old in good health. Some clones in this sample may be carry-over from other donors' samples.

The chain is built from TRBV5-1 and TRBJ2-2; D uncertain. Trimming cost V 7 bases and J 6 bases, with 10 bases left between them. The CDR3 loop spans 12 amino acids. The germline V gene encodes CDR1 SGHRS and CDR2 YFSETQ. In DNA, the CDR3 is TGCGCCAGCCTCGCCCTCCCCGGGGAGCTGTTTTTT. Translation gives CASLALPGELFF. The complete variable domain, with remaining parts taken from reference TRBV5-1 and TRBJ2-2, reads KAGVTQTPRYLIKTRGQQVTLSCSPISGHRSVSWYQQTPGQGLQFLFEYFSETQRNKGNFPGRFSGRQFSNSRSEMNVSTLELGDSALYLCASLALPGELFFGEGSRLTVL.

J is TRBJ2-7 and V is TRBV4-3, with unresolved D. The V gene lost 2 bases and the J gene lost 6 bases, with 11 bases spanning the gap. Germline loops: CDR1 LGHNA, CDR2 YSLEER. The CDR3 contains 13 residues. CDR3 protein: CASSQSLRSEQYF. In DNA, the CDR3 is TGCGCCAGCAGCCAATCTCTTCGTAGCGAGCAGTACTTC.

The rearrangement uses TRBV4-2 and TRBJ2-2, with 7 bases identical to TRBD2. Trimming at V came to 4 bases and at J to 6 bases, leaving 11 bases not matched to a gene. CDR1 is LGHNA and CDR2 is YNFKEQ in the germline V gene. The CDR3 has 16 residues. CDR3 sequence (DNA): TGTGCCAGCAGCCTCACTAGCGTTTACGTCCCCGGGGAGCTGTTTTTT. Translated: CASSLTSVYVPGELFF.

This sequence joins TRBV4-2 and TRBJ1-3; unclear D gene. The CDR3 has 14 amino acids. CDR1 and CDR2 (germline): LGHNA, YNFKEQ. V shed 3 bases and J shed 3 bases, with 9 bases lying between them. CDR3 bases: TGTGCCAGCAGCCAGGAGTACCTTGGAAACACCATATATTTT. Translation: CASSQEYLGNTIYF.

The chain employs TRBV5-6 and TRBJ2-3, with no clear D. The CDR3 has 12 amino acids. Germline assignment: CDR1 SGHDT and CDR2 YYEEEE. Trimming left V 4 bases short and J 2 bases short, with 5 bases between. Here the CDR3 DNA reads TGTGCCAGCAGCGTAATCACAGATACGCAGTATTTT. Its translation is CASSVITDTQYF.

The chain couples TRBV6-7 to TRBJ2-7; 7 positions match TRBD1. TRBV6-7 is placed among ORFs of uncertain function. This CDR3 region has 18 residues. V gave up 0 bases and J gave up 2 bases; unmatched junction bases: 13. The CDR3 nucleotides read TGTGCCAGCAGTTACTCGATACCGGGACAGTACTTTCCCTACGAGCAGTACTTC. Translating gives CASSYSIPGQYFPYEQYF.

CDR3 protein: CASSEYRASSNQPQHF. The CDR3 DNA follows: TGCGCCAGCAGTGAGTACAGGGCCTCTAGCAATCAGCCCCAGCATTTT. The chain carries TRBV10-1 and TRBJ1-5; D is possibly TRBD1 (6 bases). This CDR3 has 16 amino acids. Trimming cost V 1 base and J 0 bases, with 10 bases left between them. Germline V CDR1 and CDR2: WNHNN, SYGVQD (reference sequence).

The chain employs TRBV21-1 and TRBJ2-1; the tabulated D call, TRBD2, remains unverified against the DNA. TRBV21-1 is flagged as a pseudogene. This CDR3 is built from 17 residues. As DNA, the CDR3 is TGTGCCAGCAGCAAAGATGGAGCAGCGGGAGGCGGTAGTGAGCAGTTCTTC. Its protein product is CASSKDGAAGGGSEQFF.

On this clone: The sample holds other DNA sequences that translate to the same CDR3. This chain joins TRBV28 and TRBJ2-1; 7 positions match TRBD2. Germline trimming cut 6 bases from V and 3 bases from J; bases unmatched to any gene: 5. From germline, CDR1 is MDHEN and CDR2 SYDVKM. The CDR3 length is 14 residues. The CDR3 region is CASSPGLNYNEQFF. DNA of the CDR3: TGTGCCAGCAGCCCGGGACTAAACTACAATGAGCAGTTCTTC. The full variable domain, completed using reference TRBV28 and TRBJ2-1, is DVKVTQSSRYLVKRTGEKVFLECVQDMDHENMFWYRQDPGLGLRLIYFSYDVKMKEKGDIPEGYSVSREKKERFSLILESASTNQTSMYLCASSPGLNYNEQFFGPGTRLTVL.

The genes are TRBV7-6 and TRBJ1-4, with D unclear. CDR3 size: 18 residues. Trimming stripped 2 bases from V and 0 bases from J, with 16 bases between. Per the germline V gene, CDR1 is SGHVS and CDR2 is FNYEAQ. CDR3 nucleotides: TGTGCCAGCAGCTTATCGGTCCTTTCCCACGCAACTAATGAAAAACTGTTTTTT. Residues: CASSLSVLSHATNEKLFF.

The gene calls are TRBV18 and TRBJ2-7; weak D call: TRBD1 (6 bases). CDR1 is KGHSH, CDR2 LQKENI, per germline. The germline V and J ends were trimmed by 5 bases and 3 bases, with 14 bases remaining between them. The CDR3 contains 14 residues. The CDR3 loop reads CASSTERQDYEQYF. The CDR3 nucleotides are TGTGCCAGCTCAACTGAACGACAGGACTACGAGCAGTACTTC.

The V gene is TRBV19, the J gene TRBJ2-2; weak D call: TRBD2 (5 bases). V lost 5 bases, J lost 5 bases, and 9 bases lay in between. The CDR3 loop spans 13 amino acids. The germline V gene encodes CDR1 LNHDA and CDR2 SQIVND (reference sequence). In nucleotides, the CDR3 is TGTGCCAGTAGTTTCCGGGGAACCGGGGAGCTGTTTTTT. It codes for CASSFRGTGELFF. Variable domain in full (rest from reference TRBV19 and TRBJ2-2): DGGITQSPKYLFRKEGQNVTLSCEQNLNHDAMYWYRQDPGQGLRLIYYSQIVNDFQKGDIAEGYSVSREKKESFPLTVTSAQKNPTAFYLCASSFRGTGELFFGEGSRLTVL.

The chain employs TRBV2 and TRBJ2-2, with D possibly matching TRBD2 (6 bases). Germline CDR1 and CDR2: SNHLY and FYNNEI. V lost 3 bases and J lost 0, with 11 bases in between. The CDR3 is made up of 16 amino acids. Here the CDR3 reads CASSEALAANTGELFF. The CDR3 DNA reads TGTGCCAGCAGTGAGGCGTTAGCGGCGAACACCGGGGAGCTGTTTTTT.

The J gene is TRBJ2-7, the V gene TRBV28; D assignment may be TRBD1 or TRBD2 (5 bases each). The germline V gene has CDR1 MDHEN and CDR2 SYDVKM. This CDR3 is built from 15 residues. Trimming shortened V by 4 bases and J by 2 bases, and 15 bases separated the two germline ends. The CDR3 region has the DNA TGTGCCAGCAGTTACCGGGACCTGTCTCCCTACGAGCAGTACTTC. Encoded protein: CASSYRDLSPYEQYF.

V is TRBV13 and J is TRBJ2-7; 10 positions agree with TRBD1. The CDR3 runs to 15 residues. Trimming took 5 bases from V and 5 from J; bases not matched to a gene: 9. Per the germline V gene, CDR1 is PRHDT and CDR2 is FYEKMQ (reference sequence). The CDR3 sequence is CASSQSGTGDHEQYF. CDR3 nucleotide sequence: TGTGCCAGCAGCCAATCCGGGACAGGGGACCACGAGCAGTACTTC.